This TCR beta chain was recorded in a study of neurological immune-mediated disorders. Overall study findings and caveats: Falling below healthy controls, multiple sclerosis showed the least TCR clonal expansion, while HTLV-1-associated myelopathy showed the most.

Each TCR transcript was tagged with a 10-nucleotide random UMI during 5'RACE. Each CDR3 protein gets one entry after TCRdb re-called the 5' RACE reads with MiXCR. The sample contains approximately 38,000 distinct CDR3 sequences, 7% to 8.5% of which appear only once. The sorted libraries involved the use of some 1 million CD4+ or CD8+ T cells. This clonotype was seen many times. Its antigen is not identified. This CDR3 region has 15 residues. Germline V gene lookup returns CDR1 LGHNA and CDR2 YNFKEQ. Trimming cost V 4 bases and J 5 bases; bases outside gene matches: 8. The receptor was isolated from a man aged 45-65 years in good health. V and J are TRBV4-2 and TRBJ1-5; 7 bases line up with TRBD1. Sequenced material: CD4+ T cells from blood. CDR3 amino acids: CASSRREGTDQPQHF. The CDR3 nucleotides read TGTGCCAGCAGCCGGAGGGAGGGGACAGATCAGCCCCAGCATTTT.